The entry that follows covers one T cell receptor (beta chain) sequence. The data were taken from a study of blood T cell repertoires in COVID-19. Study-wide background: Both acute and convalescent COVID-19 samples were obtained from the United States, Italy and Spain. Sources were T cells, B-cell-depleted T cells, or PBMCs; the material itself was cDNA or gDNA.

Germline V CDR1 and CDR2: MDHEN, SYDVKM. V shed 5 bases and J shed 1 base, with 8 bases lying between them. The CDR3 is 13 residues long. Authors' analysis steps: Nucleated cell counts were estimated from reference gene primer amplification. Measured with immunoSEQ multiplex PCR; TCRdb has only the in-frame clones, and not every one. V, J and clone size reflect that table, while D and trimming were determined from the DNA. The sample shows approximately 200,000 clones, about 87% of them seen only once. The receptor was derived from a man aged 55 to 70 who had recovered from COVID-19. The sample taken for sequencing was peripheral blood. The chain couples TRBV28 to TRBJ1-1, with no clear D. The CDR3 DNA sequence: TGTGCCAGCAGTCTCAACAGGAACACTGAAGCTTTCTTT. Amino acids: CASSLNRNTEAFF.